The rows below give T cell receptor beta chains drawn from one sample of a study of early T cells in non-severe SARS-CoV-2 infection. A single record per CDR3 protein comes from TCRdb applying MiXCR to the 5' RACE reads. The sample gives approximately 68,000 distinct CDR3 sequences, 9.5% to 13% of which show up once; around 7.3% is in the top ten. The sequencing used whole blood, collected at baseline. These receptors were obtained from an adult who was a healthcare worker with PCR-confirmed SARS-CoV-2 infection or an uninfected control (not recorded which). The CDR3 runs from the conserved cysteine through the conserved F or W. A D gene is named only where the DNA matches it firmly. Only some rows state a clone size, as once, few, many or a class for expanded clones.

abundance	d_gene	v_gene	j_gene	CDR3nt	CDR3aa
few	NA	TRBV5-6	TRBJ1-2	TGTGCCAGCAGCTTGCTCAGCACAGGGAAGCGGTATGGCTACACCTTC	CASSLLSTGKRYGYTF
many	TRBD1	TRBV12-3/TRBV12-4	TRBJ1-4	TGTGCCAGCAGTACAAACAGGGGGAATAATGAAAAACTGTTTTTT	CASSTNRGNNEKLFF
many	NA	TRBV30	TRBJ2-7	TGTGCCTGGAGTTTCTCCTCGGAGCAGTACTTC	CAWSFSSEQYF
NA	TRBD2	TRBV3-1	TRBJ2-1	TGTGCCAGCAGCCAACGAGGGCTAGCGGTGGTCATCTACAATGAGCAGTTCTTC	CASSQRGLAVVIYNEQFF
NA	TRBD2	TRBV7-6	TRBJ2-5	TGTGCCAGCAGCCCAATGATGGGGGGGTCCGAAGAGACCCAGTACTTC	CASSPMMGGSEETQYF
few	TRBD1	TRBV9	TRBJ2-2	TGTGCCAGTCGGGACAGCACCGGGGAGCTGTTTTTT	CASRDSTGELFF
NA	NA	TRBV20-1	TRBJ2-3	TGCAGTGCTAGGAGCCAGAACACAGATACGCAGTATTTT	CSARSQNTDTQYF
few	TRBD2	TRBV29-1	TRBJ2-1	TGCAGCGCTGGGACTAGCGGGGGGGCTTACGGTGAGCAGTTCTTC	CSAGTSGGAYGEQFF
NA	NA	TRBV30	TRBJ2-1	TGTGCCTGGAGCACAGGGATCAAAGCAAGGAATGAGCAGTTCTTC	CAWSTGIKARNEQFF
NA	NA	TRBV7-9	TRBJ1-6	TGTGCCAGCAGCCCGGGATTCGAACGATCACCCCTCCACTTT	CASSPGFERSPLHF